Below are 6 T cell receptor beta chains sequenced from a single sample in a study of blood T cell repertoires in COVID-19. The method was immunoSEQ multiplex PCR; TCRdb's version includes in-frame clones alone and lacks a portion of them. The repertoire includes roughly 120,000 clones, 92% of them detected once, and approximately 2% sits in the top ten. The sample comprised peripheral blood. These receptors all stem from a man aged 50 to 59 with COVID-19, enrolled during active disease.

The chain joins TRBV6-2 or TRBV6-3 to TRBJ2-3; 12 bases map to TRBD2. The V segment lost 4 bases and the J segment 5 bases; nucleotides outside the gene matches: 4. The CDR3 consists of 15 residues. Germline CDR1 and CDR2: MNHEY and SVGEGT. This CDR3 is CASSFTSGGIDTQYF. CDR3 sequence (DNA): TGTGCCAGCAGTTTTACTAGCGGGGGGATAGATACGCAGTATTTT.

This chain connects TRBV14 to TRBJ2-5; D possibly corresponds to TRBD2 (6 bases). CDR1 and CDR2 (germline): SGHDN, FVKESK. The germline V and J ends were trimmed by 1 base and 2 bases, with 11 bases remaining between them. The CDR3 contains 15 residues. CDR3 region: CASSQVGAGQETQYF. The CDR3 region has the DNA TGTGCCAGCAGCCAAGTAGGGGCGGGGCAAGAGACCCAGTACTTC. Full variable domain (rest looked up from reference TRBV14 and TRBJ2-5): EAGVTQFPSHSVIEKGQTVTLRCDPISGHDNLYWYRRVMGKEIKFLLHFVKESKQDESGMPNNRFLAERTGGTYSTLKVQPAELEDSGVYFCASSQVGAGQETQYFGPGTRLLVL.

This chain joins TRBV6-1 and TRBJ1-5; 10 bases fit TRBD1. CDR1 MNHNS and CDR2 SASEGT come from the germline V gene. The CDR3 totals 16 residues. V was clipped by 4 bases and J by 7 bases; unmatched bases: 10. For the CDR3, the DNA is TGTGCCAGCAGTGCCGGGACAGGGGAGAGATGGCAGCCCCAGCATTTT. It yields the protein CASSAGTGERWQPQHF.

V and J are TRBV5-1 and TRBJ1-2; 9 positions match TRBD1. CDR1 is SGHRS and CDR2 is YFSETQ in the germline V gene. The CDR3 runs 15 residues. The V segment lost 0 bases and the J segment 3 bases; nucleotides outside the gene matches: 3. CDR3 loop: CASSLGDREYYGYTF. In DNA form, the CDR3 reads TGCGCCAGCAGCTTGGGGGACAGGGAATACTATGGCTACACCTTC.

The gene calls are TRBV9 and TRBJ2-3; TRBD1 matches 9 bases. This CDR3 spans 15 amino acids. Germline CDR1 reads SGDLS; CDR2 reads YYNGEE. V was pared by 2 bases and J by 3 bases, with 4 bases of the junction left unmatched. In DNA, the CDR3 is TGTGCCAGCAGCGTCAGGGACAGGGATACAGATACGCAGTATTTT. Translated: CASSVRDRDTDTQYF. Based on the CDR3 plus reference TRBV9 and TRBJ2-3, the full variable domain is DSGVTQTPKHLITATGQRVTLRCSPRSGDLSVYWYQQSLDQGLQFLIQYYNGEERAKGNILERFSAQQFPDLHSELNLSSLELGDSALYFCASSVRDRDTDTQYFGPGTRLTVL.

A few counts support this clone. The chain links TRBV4-2 to TRBJ2-2; 10 bases agree with TRBD2. This CDR3 is built from 16 residues. CDR1 is LGHNA and CDR2 is YNFKEQ in the germline V gene. Unmatched junction bases numbered 2, after V lost 0 bases and J lost 4 bases. CDR3 sequence: CASSQDPSGSTGELFF. For the CDR3, the DNA is TGTGCCAGCAGCCAAGATCCTAGCGGGAGCACCGGGGAGCTGTTTTTT.